This TCR beta chain was identified in a study of PD-L1 blockade in urothelial cancer (TCRdb year 2017). Looking at the study overall: About 85% of the 29 patients were identified as males with urothelial cancer of bladder origin, and a prior smoking history was reported by 18 of 29 patients. An ECOG performance status of 0 or 1 was recorded for the patients, and 0 to 3 prior chemotherapy regimens had been received by the patients. Blood samples were analyzed at 3 weeks after treatment start (second dose) and at 6 weeks after treatment start. Blood samples gave a median of around 140,000 T cells and approximately 81,000 unique TCRs, with a median clonality of approximately 0.078. An exploratory multi-omic analysis was conducted of the somatic, immune and clinical correlates of response to PD-L1 blockade with atezolizumab in urothelial cancer. Pretreatment tumor samples and matched peripheral blood, collected serially before and after atezolizumab treatment, underwent TCR sequencing. Durable clinical benefit was defined as a progression-free survival longer than 6 months, and TCR features were additionally tested against progression-free survival and overall survival. In the same patients, pretreatment tumors underwent whole exome sequencing and RNA sequencing in addition to TCR sequencing. Several patients reached durable clinical benefit, while 20 patients did not. Some 29 patients had pretreatment blood TCR-seq, approximately 24 had at least one posttreatment blood collection, and approximately 24 had tumor TCR-seq.

This specimen's time point label, per the study, means: pretreatment peripheral blood. The Qiagen DNeasy Blood extraction kit was used to purify genomic DNA from total PBMCs and from tumor samples. PBMCs were collected pretreatment and during treatment, and were isolated and stored as previously described. Results and caveats for the whole study, not just this receptor: Greater expansion of tumor-associated TCR clones in peripheral blood 3 weeks after the start of treatment was observed in patients with durable benefit (n of about 20, p = 0.022). A pretreatment peripheral blood TCR clonality below the median was linked to improved progression-free and overall survival. Because of the small sample size (n = 29) and the many exploratory analyses performed, the results are intended to be regarded as hypothesis-generating.

As regards this clone: Its antigen remains unidentified. No much larger clone is present one base from it, and per-base qualities are unavailable.

In the germline V gene, CDR1 corresponds to MGHRA and CDR2 to YSYEKL. Ends trimmed: V by 0 bases, J by 6 bases; bases unmatched to a gene: 4. From the cysteine up to the phenylalanine, the CDR3 has a length of 15 residues. Here the CDR3 DNA is all that survives: 45 bases in frame from base 1. Synthetic TCR analog templates were spiked into each PCR to estimate absolute template abundance from read counts. TCRbeta CDR3 regions were amplified from genomic DNA with bias-controlled V and J gene primers using the immunoSEQ assay. Rearranged TCRbeta segments were sequenced at approximately 20X coverage. From the authors' description of their analysis: Sequencing errors were corrected by clustering and CDR3s were annotated against IMGT to assign V, D and J genes. Downstream analyses used only productive TCRbeta rearrangements and left out out-of-frame or stop-codon sequences. Clonality was computed as one minus Shannon entropy normalized by the log of the number of unique productive sequences. Fisher's exact test with Benjamini-Hochberg correction, at a threshold of adjusted p below 0.01, was used to find clones that differed between time points or between blood and tumor. The table was pulled from immuneACCESS by TCRdb, which kept in-frame rearrangements only. Such tables lose some clones; where checked, under half of the loss comes from unresolved V genes, and the rest has no known cause. V and J calls and clone size are as listed in that table; D and trimming were resolved from the DNA. In all, the sample holds about 45,000 clones, and about 88% of those were seen once. Jointly, the top ten make up around 25% of the sample.

This sequence originates from a donor aged 40 or over with urothelial cancer. The sequenced sample was PBMCs, obtained around atezolizumab (anti-PD-L1) treatment. The chain couples TRBV4-1 to TRBJ2-3; 9 central nucleotides agree with TRBD2. The nucleotides read TGCGCCAGCAGCCAAGACCTTGGACTAGCGGATACGCAGTATTTT. Translated, this is CASSQDLGLADTQYF.